One sample yielded the 24 T cell receptor beta chains listed below, sequenced in a study of Graves' ophthalmopathy and Graves' hyperthyroidism. The TCR beta CDR3 regions underwent amplification from RNA transcripts. RT-PCR with HTBI primers came first, then second-round multiplex PCR. MiXCR, applied by TCRdb to the multiplex PCR reads, yields one record per CDR3 protein. Of almost 40,000 distinct CDR3 sequences listed, around half are singletons. The material sequenced was peripheral blood. These TCRs come from an adult woman with stable Graves' hyperthyroidism.

The V call is TRBV11-2, the J call TRBJ2-7; TRBD2 matches at 12 bases. CDR1 is SGHAT, CDR2 FQNNGV, per germline. This CDR3 comprises 14 residues. V shed 8 bases and J 5 bases; nucleotides not matched to a gene: 7. CDR3 loop: CASARLAGADEQYF. Written as DNA, the CDR3 is TGTGCCAGCGCCCGACTAGCGGGAGCTGACGAGCAGTACTTC.

To note about this clonotype: Since a much larger clone is just one base distant, this may be a read error. V and J are TRBV5-5 and TRBJ2-3, with 9 bases fitting TRBD2. There are 23 residues in the CDR3. Germline CDR1 SGHKS, CDR2 YYEKEE (reference sequence). The CDR3 sequence: CTSSLMYFEVVGLAESSTDTQYF. The CDR3 DNA reads TGTACCAGCAGCTTGATGTATTTCGAGGTGGTGGGACTAGCTGAATCTAGCACAGATACGCAGTATTTT. Using reference TRBV5-5 and TRBJ2-3 for the parts outside the CDR3, the full variable domain is DAGVTQSPTHLIKTRGQQVTLRCSPISGHKSVSWYQQVLGQGPQFIFQYYEKEERGRGNFPDRFSARQFPNYSSELNVNALLLGDSALYLCTSSLMYFEVVGLAESSTDTQYFGPGTRLTVL.

By share, this clonotype counts as medium-sized. This sequence joins TRBV9 and TRBJ2-5, with 10 bases lining up with TRBD1. V trimming: 4 bases; J trimming: 5 bases; junction bases outside the gene matches: 5. Germline CDR1 is SGDLS and CDR2 is YYNGEE. CDR3 size: 14 residues. The CDR3: CASSPGTGEETQYF. In DNA, the CDR3 is TGTGCCAGCAGCCCCGGGACAGGGGAGGAGACCCAGTACTTC.

This sequence joins TRBV7-8 and TRBJ2-7; 8 bases agree with TRBD2. With V trimmed by 5 bases and J by 6 bases, 6 bases remained unmatched. The germline V gene has CDR1 SGHVS and CDR2 FQNEAQ. The CDR3 sequence is 13 residues long. CDR3 amino acids: CASSPGTRGEQYF. Written as DNA, the CDR3 is TGTGCCAGCAGCCCCGGGACTAGAGGCGAGCAGTACTTC.

There are many counts of this clonotype. The chain combines TRBV25-1 with TRBJ2-7; D is ambiguous. V was clipped by 3 bases and J by 3 bases, with 12 bases between them. The V gene's germline CDR1 is MGHDK and CDR2 SYGVNS. The CDR3 sequence is 14 residues long. The CDR3 DNA reads as TGTGCCAGCAGTGAGGTTGTAGGTTACTACGAGCAGTACTTC. Amino acid sequence: CASSEVVGYYEQYF.

This clonotype was counted ten times or more. The chain links TRBV20-1 to TRBJ1-2; D is undetermined. The CDR3 consists of 12 residues. Germline CDR1 is DFQATT and CDR2 is SNEGSKA (reference sequence). DNA for the CDR3: TGCGTGACTCTTAACAGTAACTATGGCTACACCTTC. Translated, it gives CVTLNSNYGYTF.

This chain connects TRBV10-3 to TRBJ2-7, with 7 nucleotides matching TRBD1. J was trimmed by 3 bases and V by 6 bases; bases with no gene match: 5. The germline CDR1 and CDR2 sequences are ENHRY and SYGVKD. The CDR3 totals 13 residues. CDR3 coding DNA: TGTGCCATCAGGGGGACAGTGAACTACGAGCAGTACTTC. This codes for CAIRGTVNYEQYF.

With regard to this clonotype: Since no conserved phenylalanine or tryptophan closes the CDR3, a read error is the likely cause. The chain carries TRBV5-1 and TRBJ1-1; 9 bases line up with TRBD1. V gave up 7 bases and J gave up 1 base; unmatched junction bases: 5. Per the germline V gene, CDR1 is SGHRS and CDR2 is YFSETQ. This CDR3 region has 14 residues. The CDR3 loop is CASGLGQGNTEAFI. The CDR3, as DNA: TGCGCCAGCGGCCTGGGACAGGGGAACACTGAAGCTTTCATT.

As regards this clonotype: An end of the junction does not agree with germline; a read error may underlie this. The V and J genes are TRBV19 and TRBJ2-7; 12 bases match TRBD1. This CDR3 is 15 amino acids long. Germline CDR1 and CDR2: LNHDA and SQIVND (reference sequence). In DNA, the CDR3 is TGTGCTAGTAGTGCTGGGACAGGGGGCGGCTACGAGCAGTACTTC. This sequence encodes CASSAGTGGGYEQYF.

This clonotype was recorded many times. The gene calls are TRBV10-2 and TRBJ1-5; D not resolved. Germline V CDR1 and CDR2: WSHSY, SAAADI. V was pared by 8 bases and J by 2 bases, with 10 bases between. The CDR3 sequence is 13 residues long. Written as DNA, the CDR3 is TGCGCCAGCGGCCTTGAGGGCAATCAGCCCCAGCATTTT. Protein: CASGLEGNQPQHF.

The chain uses TRBV7-9 and TRBJ2-7, with TRBD2 as a possible D gene (6 bases). This CDR3 spans 16 amino acids. From germline, CDR1 is SEHNR and CDR2 FQNEAQ (reference sequence). V was pared by 4 bases and J by 2 bases, with 18 bases between. The CDR3 loop is CASSSPLGLHPYEQYF. The CDR3 region has the DNA TGTGCCAGCAGCTCTCCGTTGGGACTCCACCCCTACGAGCAGTACTTC.

The genes are TRBV20-1 and TRBJ1-2; 10 bases match TRBD1. The CDR3 runs 15 residues. The V gene's germline CDR1 is DFQATT and CDR2 SNEGSKA (reference sequence). J was trimmed by 4 bases and V by 6 bases; bases with no gene match: 11. The CDR3 protein is CSAPNTDRGSYGYTF. As DNA, the CDR3 is TGCAGTGCCCCCAACACGGACAGGGGGAGCTATGGCTACACCTTC.

This clonotype has at least ten counts. This chain connects TRBV5-1 to TRBJ1-6, with D tentatively TRBD1 (5 bases). The CDR3 is made up of 16 amino acids. V was cut by 0 bases and J by 9 bases, with 16 bases left in between. Germline V gene data show CDR1 as SGHRS and CDR2 as YFSETQ. This CDR3 reads CASSLDRIGGGSPLHF. In DNA, the CDR3 is TGCGCCAGCAGCTTGGACCGGATTGGGGGGGGTTCACCCCTCCACTTT.

As to this clonotype: This is likely a read error, given that the CDR3 carries no conserved phenylalanine or tryptophan at its end. This chain links TRBV6-1 with TRBJ2-5, with TRBD2 matching 12 bases. Germline V lookup: CDR1 MNHNS, CDR2 SASEGT. The CDR3 is made up of 15 amino acids. CDR3 residues: CASSTSGGYQEAQYL. CDR3 in DNA: TGTGCCAGCAGTACTAGCGGGGGGTACCAAGAGGCCCAGTACCTC.

The rearrangement uses TRBV6-1 and TRBJ2-5; 9 nucleotides line up with TRBD1. The junction had 7 bases not matched to a gene; V was cut back by 4 bases and J by 4 bases. The CDR3 length is 15 residues. Per the germline V gene, CDR1 is MNHNS and CDR2 is SASEGT. CDR3 in DNA: TGTGCCAGCAGTGGGAGGGGACAGGGTTCAGAGACCCAGTACTTC. Its translation is CASSGRGQGSETQYF.

Only one count was recorded for this clonotype. The V gene is TRBV5-1, the J gene TRBJ1-5, with D possibly being TRBD1 (6 bases). The CDR3 is 13 amino acids. Germline-derived CDR1 and CDR2 are SGHRS and YFSETQ. Deletions cut 4 bases from V and 3 bases from J, with 8 bases between. The CDR3 region has the DNA TGCGCCAGCAGCAGGGGGGCCAATCAGCCCCAGCATTTT. Residues: CASSRGANQPQHF.

By share, this clonotype counts as medium-sized. The chain uses TRBV29-1 and TRBJ1-2; unclear D gene. In germline, CDR1 is SQVTM, CDR2 ANQGSEA. The CDR3 length is 10 residues. Between the trimmed V and J ends, which lost 3 bases and 8 bases, there was a span of 7 bases. The CDR3 sequence: CSVESVGYTF. In DNA form, the CDR3 reads TGCAGCGTTGAGTCGGTCGGCTACACCTTC.

About this clonotype: Because it lacks the conserved phenylalanine or tryptophan at the end, this CDR3 is likely a read error. The CDR3 region is CASSHRDLGDTQYS. In nucleotides, the CDR3 is TGTGCCAGCAGCCATCGGGACTTAGGAGATACGCAGTATTCT. The genes are TRBV14 and TRBJ2-3; weak D call: TRBD2 (6 bases). The CDR3 length is 14 residues. Germline CDR1 SGHDN, CDR2 FVKESK. The germline V and J ends were trimmed by 3 bases and 5 bases, with 12 bases remaining between them.

This clonotype was seen at least ten times. This chain connects TRBV4-1 to TRBJ1-2; D is undetermined. The CDR3 length is 11 residues. Trimming took off 3 bases at V and 3 bases at J, with 2 bases between the two ends. Germline CDR1 reads MGHRA; CDR2 reads YSYEKL. CDR3 residues: CASSQDYGYTF. CDR3 DNA sequence: TGCGCCAGCAGCCAGGACTATGGCTACACCTTC.

Note on this clonotype: Compared with germline, one end of the junction differs, possibly owing to a read error. CDR3: CAGSLITYEQYF. The CDR3 coding sequence is TGTGCCGGCAGCTTAATCACATACGAGCAGTACTTT. This chain links TRBV7-9 with TRBJ2-7; the D is unclear. The CDR3 loop spans 12 amino acids. Germline V lookup: CDR1 SEHNR, CDR2 FQNEAQ (reference sequence).

This clonotype was seen repeatedly, ten times or more. The CDR3 region is CASSWTSGVSEQYF. The CDR3 DNA is TGTGCCAGCAGTTGGACTAGCGGGGTCAGCGAGCAGTACTTC. The chain is built from TRBV28 and TRBJ2-7; TRBD2 agrees at 12 bases. After removal of 4 bases from V and 6 bases from J, the junction contained 4 bases not matched to a gene. CDR3 length equals 14 residues. Germline values: CDR1 MDHEN, CDR2 SYDVKM. The variable domain in full, completed from reference TRBV28 and TRBJ2-7, reads DVKVTQSSRYLVKRTGEKVFLECVQDMDHENMFWYRQDPGLGLRLIYFSYDVKMKEKGDIPEGYSVSREKKERFSLILESASTNQTSMYLCASSWTSGVSEQYFGPGTRLTVT.

The chain links TRBV25-1 to TRBJ2-7, with TRBD2 as a possible D gene (6 bases). The germline CDR1 and CDR2 sequences are MGHDK and SYGVNS. This CDR3 contains 15 residues. V lost 5 bases to trimming and J lost 5 bases, with 19 bases between them. The CDR3 region has the DNA TGTGCCAGCAGTTTAGCGGCAGAATGGGGGGACGAGCAGTACTTC. Its protein product is CASSLAAEWGDEQYF.

This clonotype was picked up a small number of times. This sequence joins TRBV7-2 and TRBJ1-2; tentative D call: TRBD1 (6 bases). The CDR3 totals 16 residues. The ends were cut back, 3 bases at V and 2 bases at J, with 16 bases in the middle. In germline, CDR1 is SGHTA, CDR2 FQGNSA. The CDR3 region has the DNA TGTGCCAGCAGCTTCGGGTCCGGGGGCGGGAACTATGGCTACACCTTC. Translated, it gives CASSFGSGGGNYGYTF.

This clonotype was seen ten or more times. This rearrangement joins TRBV19 to TRBJ1-5; the D is unclear. Germline CDR1 is LNHDA and CDR2 is SQIVND (reference sequence). Trimming removed 3 bases from V and 3 bases from J, with 12 bases in between. The CDR3 loop spans 15 amino acids. The CDR3 sequence: CASSILEGFNQPQHF. The CDR3 coding sequence is TGTGCCAGTAGTATTTTAGAGGGCTTCAATCAGCCCCAGCATTTT.